These T cell receptor beta chains were read from a single sample in a study of blood T cells in healthy people across ages. TCRdb reprocessed the 5' RACE reads via MiXCR and lists one record per CDR3 protein. The sample consists of about 1.8 million distinct CDR3 sequences, around 48% of them appearing once. Input material: blood. These receptors all stem from a woman aged 40 to 50 in good health. The CDR3 runs from the conserved cysteine through the conserved F or W. Each record gives: clone size, D gene, V gene, J gene, CDR3 DNA, CDR3 protein. The D gene is left open where the match is weak. Size values are once, few and many counts, or a class for expanded clones, and some rows have none.

size: NA; D: NA; V: TRBV7-3; J: TRBJ2-1; DNA: TGTGCCAGCAGCTCTGGGGGTCGAAGATCCTACAATGAGCAGTTCTTC; CDR3: CASSSGGRRSYNEQFF
size: few; D: NA; V: TRBV2; J: TRBJ2-7; DNA: TGTGCCAGCAAGGCACAGGGTCGATCCCACGAGCAGTACTTC; CDR3: CASKAQGRSHEQYF
size: NA; D: NA; V: TRBV20-1; J: TRBJ2-3; DNA: TGCAGTGCTAGTAGACTAGATGGCGCAGATACGCAGTATTTT; CDR3: CSASRLDGADTQYF
size: few; D: TRBD2; V: TRBV6-4; J: TRBJ2-5; DNA: TGTGCCAGCAGTGAGTCTAGCGGGGGAAGAGAGACCCAGTACTTC; CDR3: CASSESSGGRETQYF
size: NA; D: NA; V: TRBV3-1; J: TRBJ2-7; DNA: TGTGCCAGCAGCCAAGATAGTGGGACTTCTTCCGCCGAGCAGTACTTC; CDR3: CASSQDSGTSSAEQYF
size: once; D: TRBD1; V: TRBV7-8; J: TRBJ2-3; DNA: TGTGCCAGCAGCACCAGTCGGACAGGACCTAACACAGATGCGCAGTATTTT; CDR3: CASSTSRTGPNTDAQYF
size: few; D: NA; V: TRBV6-5; J: TRBJ2-1; DNA: TGTGCCAGCAGTTACTCGCTGGGCCGACCAAATAGGGCGTACTACAATGAGCAGTTCTTC; CDR3: CASSYSLGRPNRAYYNEQFF
size: NA; D: NA; V: TRBV20-1; J: TRBJ1-4; DNA: TGCAGTGCTCCAGGGCTTTCTAATGAAAAACTGTTTTTT; CDR3: CSAPGLSNEKLFF
size: NA; D: NA; V: TRBV5-5; J: TRBJ2-7; DNA: TGTGCCAGCAGCAGGTTCCTTGGCTCCTACGAGCAGTACTTC; CDR3: CASSRFLGSYEQYF
size: NA; D: NA; V: TRBV7-9; J: TRBJ2-7; DNA: TGTGCCGGCAGCTTGGGAGGGACAGAGTCCTACGAGCAGTACTTC; CDR3: CAGSLGGTESYEQYF
size: NA; D: NA; V: TRBV19; J: TRBJ2-7; DNA: TGTGCCAGTAGTATATCGGTTTCCCCCGTCGAGCAGTACTTC; CDR3: CASSISVSPVEQYF
size: few; D: TRBD2; V: TRBV27; J: TRBJ2-5; DNA: TGTGCCAGCAGTTGGCCGGGACTAGCGGTACAAGAGACCCAGTACTTC; CDR3: CASSWPGLAVQETQYF
size: few; D: NA; V: TRBV5-4; J: TRBJ2-3; DNA: TGTGCCAGCAGTTCTGCCCATTCCTCAGATACGCAGTATTTT; CDR3: CASSSAHSSDTQYF
size: NA; D: NA; V: TRBV20-1; J: TRBJ2-4; DNA: TGCAGTGCTAGTTATGCGGCAAACATTCAGTACTTC; CDR3: CSASYAANIQYF
size: NA; D: TRBD1; V: TRBV7-2; J: TRBJ2-7; DNA: TGTGCCAGCAGCTCAAGGGGGGGACAGGGGGCCTACGAGCAGTACTTC; CDR3: CASSSRGGQGAYEQYF
size: few; D: NA; V: TRBV20-1; J: TRBJ1-2; DNA: TGCAGTGCTAGAGATCGGTCATCCGACTATGGCTACACCTTC; CDR3: CSARDRSSDYGYTF
size: few; D: NA; V: TRBV24-1; J: TRBJ2-1; DNA: TGTGCCACCAGTGATTCCCCGGGGGATGAGCAGTTCTTC; CDR3: CATSDSPGDEQFF
size: NA; D: NA; V: TRBV4-3; J: TRBJ2-3; DNA: TGCGCCAGCAGCCAAGAAAAAGTGGGGGGTCCAGATACGCAGTATTTT; CDR3: CASSQEKVGGPDTQYF
size: NA; D: NA; V: TRBV20-1; J: TRBJ2-1; DNA: TGCAGTGCTAGAGATCCCACCCGCAATGAGCAGTTCTTC; CDR3: CSARDPTRNEQFF
size: many; D: NA; V: TRBV3-1; J: TRBJ2-7; DNA: TGTGCCAGCAGCCAAGTATCCTACGAGCAGTACTTC; CDR3: CASSQVSYEQYF
size: NA; D: NA; V: TRBV5-6; J: TRBJ1-1; DNA: TGTGCCAGCAGCCACAGGGTGGTGGGAGCTTTCTTT; CDR3: CASSHRVVGAFF
size: few; D: NA; V: TRBV12-3/TRBV12-4; J: TRBJ2-5; DNA: TGTGCCAGCAGAACTAGTCGGAGGATGGAGACCCAGTACTTC; CDR3: CASRTSRRMETQYF
size: few; D: TRBD1; V: TRBV20-1; J: TRBJ1-6; DNA: TGCAGTCCTCGGGACAGGCAAATTTCACCCCTCCACTTT; CDR3: CSPRDRQISPLHF
size: few; D: TRBD2; V: TRBV10-3; J: TRBJ2-3; DNA: TGTGCCATAACTAGCGGGGGGGCGACAGATACGCAGTATTTT; CDR3: CAITSGGATDTQYF
size: NA; D: TRBD2; V: TRBV5-1; J: TRBJ2-6; DNA: TGCGCCAGCAGCTTTCACCTGGGGACTAGCGGGGCCTCTGGGGCCAACGTCCTGACTTTC; CDR3: CASSFHLGTSGASGANVLTF
size: NA; D: NA; V: TRBV5-1; J: TRBJ1-2; DNA: TGCGCCAGCAGGCCCCAGAAAGGGACTAACCGCCCCCATGGCTACACCTTC; CDR3: CASRPQKGTNRPHGYTF
size: NA; D: NA; V: TRBV6-5; J: TRBJ2-4; DNA: TGTGCCAGCAGTTACTCGAGCAGGGGACGAAAGGAGCAGTACTTC; CDR3: CASSYSSRGRKEQYF
size: few; D: NA; V: TRBV28; J: TRBJ2-1; DNA: TGTGCCAGCAGTTTACTCCTCCGGGGGTCCTACAATGAGCAGTTCTTC; CDR3: CASSLLLRGSYNEQFF
size: once; D: TRBD1; V: TRBV12-5; J: TRBJ2-5; DNA: TGTGCTAGTGGCTCTGGGAACAGGGGCGAAGAGACCCAGTACTTC; CDR3: CASGSGNRGEETQYF
size: NA; D: TRBD1; V: TRBV6-5; J: TRBJ2-1; DNA: TGTGCCAGCAGTTACGCAGAGGGACAGGCAAGCTCCTACAATGAGCAGTTCTTC; CDR3: CASSYAEGQASSYNEQFF
size: NA; D: NA; V: TRBV7-6; J: TRBJ2-7; DNA: TGTGCCAGCAGCTTTGACACGAACTACGAGCAGTACTTC; CDR3: CASSFDTNYEQYF
size: many; D: NA; V: TRBV27; J: TRBJ2-7; DNA: TGTGCCAGCAGCTTGTCCGGGGGCCTGGGCGAGCAGTACTTC; CDR3: CASSLSGGLGEQYF
size: NA; D: TRBD1; V: TRBV7-2; J: TRBJ1-2; DNA: TGTGCCAGCAGCTCTAGGACAGGGAGGCCTGGTTTGAGGGGCTACACCTTC; CDR3: CASSSRTGRPGLRGYTF
size: few; D: NA; V: TRBV20-1; J: TRBJ2-7; DNA: TGCAGTGCTGGCCGGACTTACGAGCAGTACTTC; CDR3: CSAGRTYEQYF
size: NA; D: TRBD2; V: TRBV29-1; J: TRBJ2-1; DNA: TGCAGCGTAGAAGAAAGGCGGGGGAAAAACAATGAGCAGTTCTTC; CDR3: CSVEERRGKNNEQFF
size: NA; D: TRBD1; V: TRBV12-3/TRBV12-4; J: TRBJ2-6; DNA: TGTGCCAGCAGTCCGACGACAGGGCAATTCGTCCTGACTTTC; CDR3: CASSPTTGQFVLTF
size: few; D: TRBD1; V: TRBV25-1; J: TRBJ1-1; DNA: TGTGCCAGCATTCCCGGGACAGGCGGGGCTTTCTTT; CDR3: CASIPGTGGAFF
size: NA; D: NA; V: TRBV2; J: TRBJ2-4; DNA: TGTGCCAGCATTAGACAAGACCTGCTGAATGAGCAGTACTTC; CDR3: CASIRQDLLNEQYF
size: NA; D: TRBD1; V: TRBV12-3/TRBV12-4; J: TRBJ2-5; DNA: TGTGCCAGTACCTCGGGACAGCAAGAGACCCAGTACTTC; CDR3: CASTSGQQETQYF
size: NA; D: NA; V: TRBV27; J: TRBJ2-3; DNA: TGTGCAAGCAGTTCCCTCGCGAGCGGTCGCACAGATACGCAGTATTTT; CDR3: CASSSLASGRTDTQYF
size: few; D: NA; V: TRBV24-1; J: TRBJ2-3; DNA: TGTGCCACCAACCACCGAGTAGACACAGATACGCAGTATTTT; CDR3: CATNHRVDTDTQYF
size: NA; D: TRBD1; V: TRBV12-3/TRBV12-4; J: TRBJ2-5; DNA: TGTGCCAGCAGTTTAGCGGCCCAGGGGGTCATTTCGGAGACCCAGTACTTC; CDR3: CASSLAAQGVISETQYF
size: NA; D: NA; V: TRBV2; J: TRBJ2-4; DNA: TGTGCCAGCAGTGCCAGGGTGGTGGGGGAAAACATTCAGTACTTC; CDR3: CASSARVVGENIQYF
size: NA; D: NA; V: TRBV7-2; J: TRBJ2-7; DNA: TGTGCCGGCAGCTTAGAGTTGGGGAAACCCTACGAGCAGTACTTC; CDR3: CAGSLELGKPYEQYF
size: NA; D: NA; V: TRBV6-5; J: TRBJ1-2; DNA: TGTGCCAGCAGTTACGATGGGGCAGGGGAGAGCTATGGCTACACCTTC; CDR3: CASSYDGAGESYGYTF
size: few; D: TRBD1; V: TRBV10-3; J: TRBJ2-5; DNA: TGTGCCATCAATCGGACAGGGGAATGGGAGACCCAGTACTTC; CDR3: CAINRTGEWETQYF
size: NA; D: TRBD2; V: TRBV4-2; J: TRBJ2-1; DNA: TGTGCCAGCAGCCGTTACGGGGGGGACAATGAGCAGTTCTTC; CDR3: CASSRYGGDNEQFF
size: once; D: NA; V: TRBV20-1; J: TRBJ1-2; DNA: TGCAGTGCTAAGCGCGGGGCAGGGTCTCGTGGCTACACCTTC; CDR3: CSAKRGAGSRGYTF